These 4 T cell receptor beta chains share one sample of origin, sequenced in a study of blood T cells in healthy people across ages. The authors ran a second PCR of roughly 6 to 12 cycles using a sample-barcoded 5' primer and a J-beta primer mix. TCRdb analysed the 5' RACE reads with MiXCR anew, one entry per CDR3 protein. This sample has more than 650,000 distinct CDR3 sequences, with roughly 20% found just once. Material for sequencing was blood. The receptors derive from a man in his 70s in good health.

Only one count was recorded for this clonotype. The chain joins TRBV29-1 to TRBJ1-4; D is unresolved. CDR1 SQVTM and CDR2 ANQGSEA come from the germline V gene. The CDR3 is made up of 14 amino acids. Trimming shortened V by 6 bases and J by 0 bases, and 11 bases separated the two germline ends. CDR3 sequence reads: CSVGPKATNEKLFF. The CDR3 DNA is TGCAGCGTCGGACCTAAGGCAACTAATGAAAAACTGTTTTTT.

A single count supports this clonotype. The gene calls are TRBV5-3 and TRBJ2-1, with D uncertain. TRBV5-3 is given ORF status, its function remaining uncertain. The CDR3 has 14 residues. V shed 3 bases and J shed 1 base, with 8 bases lying between them. CDR3 coding DNA: TGTGCCAGAAGCTCGGGTGGGTCCTACAATGAGCAGTTCTTC. This gives the protein CARSSGGSYNEQFF.

This clonotype showed up just a few times. The chain links TRBV5-1 to TRBJ2-5; 7 bases are shared with TRBD2. CDR3 size: 15 residues. With V trimmed by 5 bases and J by 1 base, 8 bases remained unmatched. The V gene's germline CDR1 is SGHRS and CDR2 YFSETQ. The CDR3 reads CASRGGRNLQETQYF. The CDR3 DNA follows: TGCGCCAGCAGGGGAGGGCGGAACCTCCAAGAGACCCAGTACTTC.

This clonotype was seen a few times. The chain joins TRBV10-3 to TRBJ1-2; weak D call: TRBD1 (6 bases). Germline V gene lookup returns CDR1 ENHRY and CDR2 SYGVKD. The CDR3 consists of 14 residues. The V and J ends lost 8 bases and 0 bases respectively, with 13 bases between them. The CDR3 DNA is TGTGCCATCGGGGGGCAGGGGACTAACTATGGCTACACCTTC. Translating it yields CAIGGQGTNYGYTF.